Detailed here is one T cell receptor (beta chain). This CDR3 comprises 15 residues. V dropped 5 bases and J dropped 2 bases, with 13 bases sitting between them. Per the germline V gene, CDR1 is LNHDA and CDR2 is SQIVND (reference sequence). The data originate from a study of blood T cell repertoires in COVID-19. About the study: Donors in the United States, Italy and Spain gave samples during acute or convalescent COVID-19. In each case, the material was cDNA or gDNA derived from T cells, B-cell-depleted T cells, or PBMCs.

The authors' processing: Estimation of nucleated cell counts relied on the amplification of reference gene primers. Clones were sequenced by immunoSEQ multiplex PCR, and TCRdb holds only the in-frame ones, with some missing. That table is the source of V, J and clone size, and D and trimming were worked out from the DNA. The profile covers approximately 100,000 clones, with about 80% appearing a single time and about an eighth taken by the ten largest. Source material: peripheral blood. The receptor was isolated from a human donor in a cohort sampled during active or convalescent COVID-19. The rearrangement uses TRBV19 and TRBJ2-1, with D possibly being TRBD2 (7 bases). CDR3 nucleotides: TGTGCCAGTAGTTCGAGGGGGGGCCCCTACAATGAGCAGTTCTTC. It specifies CASSSRGGPYNEQFF. Full variable domain (outside the CDR3, taken from reference TRBV19 and TRBJ2-1): DGGITQSPKYLFRKEGQNVTLSCEQNLNHDAMYWYRQDPGQGLRLIYYSQIVNDFQKGDIAEGYSVSREKKESFPLTVTSAQKNPTAFYLCASSSRGGPYNEQFFGPGTRLTVL.